This record looks at one TCR beta chain sequence and its context. The sample comes from a study of blood T cell repertoires in COVID-19. About the study: Specimens from acute and convalescent COVID-19 originated in the United States, Italy and Spain. The analysed material was cDNA or gDNA that came from T cells, B-cell-depleted T cells, or PBMCs.

V was cut by 3 bases and J by 6 bases, with 9 bases left in between. The germline V gene encodes CDR1 DFQATT and CDR2 SNEGSKA (reference sequence). The CDR3 consists of 13 residues. Original processing notes: Nucleated cell number was recorded as an estimate derived from reference gene primer amplification. Method: immunoSEQ multiplex PCR; TCRdb's copy keeps in-frame clones and lacks some. The DNA was the basis for D and trimming; V, J and clone size are from that table. The sample holds roughly 230,000 clones, about 80% seen once. Sequencing was carried out using peripheral blood. The TCR originated in a woman aged 45-59 years with acute or convalescent COVID-19. The chain joins TRBV20-1 to TRBJ1-6, with TRBD1 as a possible D gene (5 bases). The CDR3 DNA follows: TGCAGTGCTAGTACAGGTTTTAATTCACCCCTCCACTTT. Amino acids: CSASTGFNSPLHF.